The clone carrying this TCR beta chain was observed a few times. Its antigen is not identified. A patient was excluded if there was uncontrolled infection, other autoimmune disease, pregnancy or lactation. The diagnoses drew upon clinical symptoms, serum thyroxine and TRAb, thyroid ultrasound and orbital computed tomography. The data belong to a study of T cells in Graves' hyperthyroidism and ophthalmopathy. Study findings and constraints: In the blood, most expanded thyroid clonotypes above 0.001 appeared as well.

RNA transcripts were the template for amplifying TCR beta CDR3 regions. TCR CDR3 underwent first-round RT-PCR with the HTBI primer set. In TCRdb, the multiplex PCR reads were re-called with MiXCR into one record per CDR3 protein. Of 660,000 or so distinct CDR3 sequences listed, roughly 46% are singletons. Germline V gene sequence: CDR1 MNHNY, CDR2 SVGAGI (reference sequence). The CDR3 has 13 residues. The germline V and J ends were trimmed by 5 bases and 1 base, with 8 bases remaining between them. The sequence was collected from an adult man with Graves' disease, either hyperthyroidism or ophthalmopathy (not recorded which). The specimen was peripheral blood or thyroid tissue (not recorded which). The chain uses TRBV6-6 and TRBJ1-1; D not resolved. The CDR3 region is CASSEDQNTEAFF. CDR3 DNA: TGTGCCAGCAGTGAAGACCAGAACACTGAAGCTTTCTTT.